This T cell receptor beta chain was identified in a study of T-cell memory formation after mild COVID-19. Employing constant-segment primers, 5'RACE generated TCR alpha and TCR beta cDNA libraries bearing sample barcodes and UMIs. Via MiXCR, TCRdb re-called the 5' RACE reads, giving one row per CDR3 protein. The repertoire has about 340,000 distinct CDR3 sequences, around 15% of them found once; the top ten carry 20% to 25%. This clonotype was picked up a small number of times. The CDR3 consists of 18 residues. V was shortened by 0 bases and J by 0 bases, with 14 bases between the two germline ends. Germline V gene data show CDR1 as LGHNA and CDR2 as YSLEER.

Sequencing used PBMCs or a T cell subset sorted from them (not recorded which). The TCR originated in a young man who had mild COVID-19 (a few samples of this study predate the infection). Cell type and time point are not known. This chain joins TRBV4-3 and TRBJ2-2; D may be TRBD1 (5 bases). CDR3 loop: CASSQDRFRVTNTGELFF. The CDR3, as DNA: TGCGCCAGCAGCCAAGATAGGTTCAGGGTGACGAACACCGGGGAGCTGTTTTTT.